A selection of T cell receptor beta chains follows, all from one sample in a study of T cells in Graves' hyperthyroidism and ophthalmopathy. TCRdb redid the calling of the multiplex PCR reads with MiXCR, one entry per CDR3 protein. This table has more than 550,000 distinct CDR3 sequences, 45% appearing once. Sequenced sample: peripheral blood or thyroid tissue (not recorded which). Receptors originate from an adult man with Graves' disease, either hyperthyroidism or ophthalmopathy (not recorded which). CDR3s include the opening cysteine and the closing phenylalanine or tryptophan. D genes are given only for firm matches. Not every row has a clone size; where given, it reads once, few, many or a size class.

cdr3_length | j_call | d_call | v_call | clone_size | cdr3_nt | cdr3_aa
15 | TRBJ2-5 | NA | TRBV24-1 | many | TGTGCCACCAGTGATTTGCGGCAGGGAGGAGAGACCCAGTACTTC | CATSDLRQGGETQYF
13 | TRBJ2-7 | NA | TRBV20-1 | NA | TGCAGTGCCAAACCAGGGGAATCCTACGAGCAGTACTTC | CSAKPGESYEQYF
14 | TRBJ2-7 | NA | TRBV20-1 | NA | TGCAGTGCCTACAGCCGGGACACAGCCTACGAGCAGTACTTC | CSAYSRDTAYEQYF
12 | TRBJ2-5 | NA | TRBV20-1 | NA | TGCAGTGCTCCGCTAGCGCAAGAGACCCAGTACTTC | CSAPLAQETQYF
14 | TRBJ2-7 | TRBD1 | TRBV7-6 | NA | TGTGCCAGCAGCTTGGGGACAGGGTGGTACGAGCAGTACTTC | CASSLGTGWYEQYF
15 | TRBJ2-7 | NA | TRBV3-1 | NA | TGTGCCAGCAGCCAAGATTACGGGGCCTCCTACGAGCAGTACTTC | CASSQDYGASYEQYF
14 | TRBJ1-6 | NA | TRBV20-1 | NA | TGCAGTGCTAGAGAGTCTCCTCTTATTTCACCCCTCCACTTT | CSARESPLISPLHF
11 | TRBJ2-5 | NA | TRBV29-1 | NA | TGCAGCGTTGGGGGACTGGAGACCCAGTACTTC | CSVGGLETQYF
13 | TRBJ1-6 | TRBD1 | TRBV9 | few | TGTGCCAGCACCGACAGGGTTAATTCACCCCTCCACTTT | CASTDRVNSPLHF
13 | TRBJ2-5 | TRBD2 | TRBV14 | NA | TGTGCCAGCAGAGCGGGATTCCAAGAGACCCAGTACTTC | CASRAGFQETQYF
12 | TRBJ1-3 | NA | TRBV6-1 | NA | TGTGCCAGCAGTTATGGAGGAAACACCATATATTTT | CASSYGGNTIYF
14 | TRBJ1-2 | NA | TRBV29-1 | many | TGCAGCGCAGGGATCTTCGGAGCTAACTATGGCTACACCTTC | CSAGIFGANYGYTF
15 | TRBJ1-1 | TRBD1 | TRBV4-1 | NA | TGCGCCAGCAGCCAAGATGCCACAGGGGGAACTGAAGCTTTCTTT | CASSQDATGGTEAFF
12 | TRBJ1-1 | NA | TRBV5-6 | many | TGTGCCAGCAGCTTGGAACGGGGTGCAGCTTTCTTT | CASSLERGAAFF
16 | TRBJ2-7 | TRBD2 | TRBV10-1 | NA | TGCGCCAGCAGTGAGTCTGAGCTAGCGGGATCCTACGAGCAGTACTTC | CASSESELAGSYEQYF
16 | TRBJ1-6 | NA | TRBV5-1 | NA | TGCGCCAGCAGCTTGGTGGGTTCCCGATATAATTCACCCCTCCACTTT | CASSLVGSRYNSPLHF
13 | TRBJ1-1 | TRBD1 | TRBV20-1 | NA | TGCAGTCCAAGGAACTACAGGGGAGTTGAAGCTTTCTTT | CSPRNYRGVEAFF
15 | TRBJ1-6 | TRBD1 | TRBV7-9 | many | TGTGCCAGCAGCTTAGCCGGGACAGGGTATTCACCCCTCCACTTT | CASSLAGTGYSPLHF
15 | TRBJ2-7 | NA | TRBV7-9 | NA | TGTGCCAGCAGTTCACCCGGGACCGAAGCCTACGAGCAGTACTTC | CASSSPGTEAYEQYF
15 | TRBJ2-7 | NA | TRBV7-3 | many | TGTGCCAGCAGCTTAGAGGGCGGAGTCCCATACGAGCAGTACTTC | CASSLEGGVPYEQYF
13 | TRBJ1-1 | NA | TRBV6-5 | many | TGTGCCAGCAGCTATAGGGGGAACACTGAAGCTTTCTTT | CASSYRGNTEAFF
14 | TRBJ1-1 | TRBD1 | TRBV25-1 | many | TGTGCCAGCAGTGAGCTCGCAGGGGGAACTGAAGCTTTCTTT | CASSELAGGTEAFF
15 | TRBJ2-7 | TRBD1 | TRBV6-2/TRBV6-3 | once | TGTGCCAGCCCGCGTACCGGGACAGGGGGAAGCGAGCAGTACTTC | CASPRTGTGGSEQYF
13 | TRBJ1-4 | NA | TRBV29-1 | NA | TGCAGCGTTGGGGCGAGGGGGTCTGGAAAACTGTTTTTT | CSVGARGSGKLFF
11 | TRBJ2-7 | NA | TRBV15 | NA | TGTGCCACCAGCAGTGCCTACGAGCAGTACTTC | CATSSAYEQYF
15 | TRBJ2-5 | NA | TRBV6-5 | few | TGTGCCAGCATCCCGGGTCTTCTACACTCGGAGACCCAGTACTTC | CASIPGLLHSETQYF
12 | TRBJ1-2 | TRBD1 | TRBV12-3/TRBV12-4 | few | TGTGCCAGCAGAGCAGGGGGCCTTGGCTACACCTTC | CASRAGGLGYTF
14 | TRBJ2-7 | NA | TRBV29-1 | NA | TGCAGCGTTGCAGGGGGGGTTACCTCCTACGAGCAGTACTTC | CSVAGGVTSYEQYF
17 | TRBJ1-1 | NA | TRBV7-9 | NA | TGTGCCAGCAGCTTTGGTTTAACGGGGGTAGTAAACACTGAAGCTTTCTTT | CASSFGLTGVVNTEAFF
13 | TRBJ1-1 | NA | TRBV14 | many | TGTGCCAGCAGCCAAGATCTTTGGAGTGAAGCTTTCTTT | CASSQDLWSEAFF
13 | TRBJ1-6 | TRBD1 | TRBV25-1 | NA | TGTGCCAGCAGTGGGGACAGGGCTTCACCCCTCCACTTT | CASSGDRASPLHF
16 | TRBJ2-7 | NA | TRBV10-1 | many | TGCGCCAGCCGGAGAAGCCGTGGACCTACCTGCTACGAGCAGTACTTC | CASRRSRGPTCYEQYF
16 | TRBJ2-5 | TRBD2 | TRBV5-1 | few | TGCGCCAGCAGTTACGGACTAGCGGGAGAAGAAGAGACCCAGTACTTC | CASSYGLAGEEETQYF
14 | TRBJ1-1 | NA | TRBV5-4 | NA | TGTGCCAGCTCACCACCTTGGGGGAATCCTGAAGCTTTCTTT | CASSPPWGNPEAFF
16 | TRBJ1-5 | NA | TRBV5-1 | NA | TGCGCCAGCAGAGATTACCCAGGGACCAGCAATCAGCCCCAGCATTTT | CASRDYPGTSNQPQHF
15 | TRBJ2-5 | TRBD1 | TRBV7-2 | NA | TGTGCCAGCAGCTTAGACAACAGGGGGAGAGAGACCCAGTACTTC | CASSLDNRGRETQYF
14 | TRBJ2-7 | NA | TRBV5-4 | NA | TGTGCCAGCAGCTTGGTTGGGGTCGCGGGCGAGCAGTACTTC | CASSLVGVAGEQYF